The 22 T cell receptor beta chains listed next were all sequenced from one sample in a study of shared T cell receptors in the human thymus. Method: immunoSEQ multiplex PCR; TCRdb's copy keeps in-frame clones and lacks some. The table has about 660,000 clones, 80% to 90% seen once. In addition, the sample was reused for a study of human thymus T cells.

The sequencing sample was made of thymocytes. The receptors originated from a boy younger than two with a congenital heart defect.

The V gene is TRBV29-1, the J gene TRBJ2-7; D may be TRBD1 (6 bases). CDR1 is SQVTM and CDR2 is ANQGSEA in the germline V gene. The CDR3 has 12 amino acids. V dropped 5 bases and J dropped 2 bases, with 10 bases sitting between them. The chain's CDR3 is CSVPTGPYEQYF. The CDR3 DNA reads TGCAGCGTTCCAACAGGGCCCTACGAGCAGTACTTC.

The chain joins TRBV7-9 to TRBJ2-7, with 7 bases aligning to TRBD1. CDR3 size: 13 residues. CDR1 SEHNR and CDR2 FQNEAQ come from the germline V gene (reference sequence). The trim removed 5 bases at V and 5 bases at J, leaving 6 bases unmatched. The CDR3 protein is CASSQTGYDEQYF. CDR3 nucleotides: TGTGCCAGCAGCCAGACAGGGTACGACGAGCAGTACTTC.

This chain links TRBV12-5 with TRBJ2-1; 7 nucleotides line up with TRBD1. V lost 7 bases, J lost 10 bases, and 16 bases stayed unmatched. CDR3 length equals 15 residues. CDR1 LGHNT and CDR2 FRNRAP come from the germline V gene. The CDR3 protein is CASVQDRAPNQEQFF. The CDR3 nucleotides are TGTGCTAGTGTCCAAGACAGGGCCCCGAATCAGGAGCAGTTCTTC.

This chain links TRBV14 with TRBJ2-1, with TRBD2 matching over 9 bases. CDR3 length equals 18 residues. V shed 3 bases, J shed 2 bases, and the junction held 11 bases outside the gene matches. Germline V gives CDR1 SGHDN, CDR2 FVKESK. The CDR3 DNA follows: TGTGCCAGCAGCCACAGGAGCGGGAGGCTCCTGACCTACAATGAGCAGTTCTTC. Translating it yields CASSHRSGRLLTYNEQFF.

The chain joins TRBV6-5 to TRBJ2-1, with D perhaps TRBD2 (7 bases). The CDR3 covers 15 residues. V was pared by 0 bases and J by 8 bases, with 14 bases between. The germline gives CDR1 MNHEY, CDR2 SVGAGI. CDR3 DNA sequence: TGTGCCAGCAGTTACTCGTGGGGGGGCGATGATGAGCAGTTCTTC. Encoded protein: CASSYSWGGDDEQFF.

A single count supports this clone. The rearrangement joins TRBV10-1 to TRBJ1-1; D gene ambiguous. CDR3 length equals 11 residues. Looked up from germline, CDR1 is WNHNN and CDR2 is SYGVQD (reference sequence). Trimming took 4 bases from V and 10 from J, leaving 10 bases between them. The chain's CDR3 is CASSAPVVAFF. In DNA form, the CDR3 reads TGCGCCAGCAGTGCCCCAGTTGTAGCTTTCTTT.

The CDR3 nucleotides read TGTGCCAGCACCGGACTAGCGGAGCAGTACTTC. Protein product: CASTGLAEQYF. This chain links TRBV25-1 with TRBJ2-7; 9 positions agree with TRBD2. Germline V gene lookup returns CDR1 MGHDK and CDR2 SYGVNS. The CDR3 is 11 amino acids. Trimming cost V 7 bases and J 7 bases; bases outside gene matches: 2.

The V gene is TRBV28, the J gene TRBJ2-1; TRBD2 aligns across 15 bases. This CDR3 is built from 19 residues. V lost 1 base to trimming and J lost 1 base; unmatched junction nucleotides: 5. Germline V lookup: CDR1 MDHEN, CDR2 SYDVKM. The CDR3 is CASSLFQGTSGRSYNEQFF. The CDR3 bases are TGTGCCAGCAGTTTATTCCAAGGGACTAGCGGGAGGTCCTACAATGAGCAGTTCTTC.

CDR3 sequence: CAWTSNWTGRDSPLHF. In nucleotides, the CDR3 is TGTGCCTGGACCTCAAACTGGACAGGGCGGGATTCACCCCTCCACTTT. The V call is TRBV30, the J call TRBJ1-6, with 8 bases that match TRBD1. J was trimmed by 8 bases and V by 4 bases; bases with no gene match: 13. The germline V gene encodes CDR1 GTSNPN and CDR2 SVGIG (reference sequence). The CDR3 loop spans 16 amino acids.

This rearrangement joins TRBV6-1 to TRBJ2-1; TRBD2 matches 13 bases. This CDR3 is 15 amino acids long. Germline V gene lookup returns CDR1 MNHNS and CDR2 SASEGT. The J segment lost 6 bases and the V segment lost 7 bases, leaving 6 bases of the junction unmatched. The CDR3 reads CASKRTSGGCNEQFF. The CDR3 DNA follows: TGTGCCAGCAAGAGGACTAGCGGGGGATGCAATGAGCAGTTCTTC.

This rearrangement joins TRBV6-1 to TRBJ2-1; 8 bases map to TRBD2. CDR3 length equals 15 residues. J gave up 5 bases and V 8 bases, and 11 bases lay outside the gene matches. CDR1 and CDR2 from the germline V gene are MNHNS and SASEGT. The CDR3, as DNA: TGTGCCAGCGCGTCTTGGCGGGGGGCCCACAATGAGCAGTTCTTC. Its protein is CASASWRGAHNEQFF.

The chain couples TRBV5-4 to TRBJ1-2; weak D call: TRBD1 (5 bases). Germline V CDR1 and CDR2: SGHNT, YYREEE (reference sequence). The ends were cut back, 1 base at V and 0 bases at J, with 16 bases in the middle. There are 17 residues in the CDR3. CDR3 sequence reads: CASSLFKGRGPNYGYTF. The DNA for the CDR3 is TGTGCCAGCAGCTTGTTTAAGGGGAGGGGCCCTAACTATGGCTACACCTTC.

J is TRBJ2-3 and V is TRBV18; 10 bases match TRBD2. The ends lost 6 bases at V and 5 bases at J; junction bases unmatched: 8. The germline V gene encodes CDR1 KGHSH and CDR2 LQKENI. CDR3 length equals 15 residues. The CDR3 nucleotides read TGTGCCAGCTCCCGAAGCGGGGGGGCCATAGATACGCAGTATTTT. Protein sequence: CASSRSGGAIDTQYF.

On this clone: Compared with germline, one end of the junction differs, possibly owing to a read error. At the DNA level, this CDR3 is encoded by other sequences in the same sample as well. J is TRBJ1-6 and V is TRBV28; no clear D. Germline V gene lookup returns CDR1 MDHEN and CDR2 SYDVKM. This CDR3 spans 18 amino acids. The CDR3 region is CASSLWGRGSSYNSPLHF. CDR3 sequence (DNA): TGTGCCAGCAGTTTGTGGGGAAGAGGGAGCTCCTATAATTCCCCCCTCCACTTT.

This clone was observed a handful of times. The chain recombines TRBV4-3 with TRBJ1-2; 8 nucleotides align to TRBD1. CDR1 and CDR2 (germline): LGHNA, YSLEER. The J segment lost 1 base and the V segment lost 0 bases, leaving 7 bases of the junction unmatched. The CDR3 consists of 17 residues. DNA of the CDR3: TGCGCCAGCAGCCAAGATCAGGGGGCGAAACTTAACTATGGCTACACCTTC. Translating it yields CASSQDQGAKLNYGYTF.

The CDR3 protein is CAISGTGPLANYGYTF. The CDR3 DNA sequence: TGTGCCATCTCCGGGACAGGGCCGTTAGCTAACTATGGCTACACCTTC. This chain links TRBV10-3 with TRBJ1-2, with 9 bases lining up with TRBD1. This CDR3 has 16 residues. V lost 8 bases and J lost 0; bases outside the gene matches: 10. CDR1 is ENHRY and CDR2 is SYGVKD in the germline V gene.

J is TRBJ2-7 and V is TRBV27, with D maybe TRBD1 (6 bases). V lost 4 bases to trimming and J lost 3 bases, with 16 bases between them. CDR3 length equals 15 residues. Germline values: CDR1 MNHEY, CDR2 SMNVEV (reference sequence). This CDR3 reads CASSSPLTGYYEQYF. The CDR3 coding sequence is TGTGCCAGCAGTTCGCCCCTGACAGGTTACTACGAGCAGTACTTC.

The chain couples TRBV15 to TRBJ2-3, with 7 positions matching TRBD2. Germline values: CDR1 LNHNV, CDR2 YYDKDF (reference sequence). The length of the CDR3 is 16 residues. V was clipped by 1 base and J by 4 bases; unmatched bases: 8. CDR3 region: CATSRGPRGVADTQYF. CDR3 sequence (DNA): TGTGCCACCAGCAGAGGTCCTCGGGGGGTGGCAGATACGCAGTATTTT.

This sequence joins TRBV4-3 and TRBJ2-1; 12 nucleotides align to TRBD1. The length of the CDR3 is 17 residues. With 2 bases clipped from V and 5 bases from J, the junction kept 7 bases outside the gene matches. Germline V gene lookup returns CDR1 LGHNA and CDR2 YSLEER. The CDR3 DNA sequence: TGCGCCAGCAGCCAACTCGGGACAGGGGGCCTGGACAATGAGCAGTTCTTC. Its protein product is CASSQLGTGGLDNEQFF.

The chain is built from TRBV14 and TRBJ2-7, with D tentatively TRBD1 (5 bases). V shed 7 bases and J shed 3 bases, with 19 bases lying between them. The CDR3 length is 15 residues. CDR1 and CDR2 (germline): SGHDN, FVKESK. The CDR3 loop reads CASTKDSEPYYEQYF. CDR3 coding DNA: TGTGCCAGCACTAAAGACAGCGAACCTTACTACGAGCAGTACTTC.

The chain employs TRBV6-1 and TRBJ2-3; a possible D gene is TRBD2 (6 bases). Germline CDR1 reads MNHNS; CDR2 reads SASEGT. The V end lost 0 bases, the J end lost 4 bases, and 17 bases lay between the germline ends. This CDR3 is 17 amino acids long. CDR3 DNA sequence: TGTGCCAGCAGTGAAGCGCCCAGCGGGCCTATGTCAGATACGCAGTATTTT. This translates into CASSEAPSGPMSDTQYF.

The V and J genes are TRBV7-6 and TRBJ2-5; D remains ambiguous. The V end lost 5 bases, the J end lost 4 bases, and 17 bases lay between the germline ends. CDR1 is SGHVS and CDR2 is FNYEAQ in the germline V gene. The CDR3 has 15 amino acids. For the CDR3, the DNA is TGTGCCAGCAGCCGCGCCGCGCGGTTTGGAGAGACCCAGTACTTC. This codes for CASSRAARFGETQYF.